The 27 T cell receptor beta chains below come from one sample, sequenced in a study of shared T cell receptors in the human thymus. Measured with immunoSEQ multiplex PCR; TCRdb has only the in-frame clones, and not every one. The table lists some 700,000 clones, 70% to 90% of them singletons, with approximately 0.01% in the top ten. These data also featured in a second study, about human thymus T cells.

The sequenced sample consisted of thymocytes. The receptors come from a girl under three years old with a congenital heart defect.

The V gene is TRBV9, the J gene TRBJ1-2, with D unresolved. Germline assignment: CDR1 SGDLS and CDR2 YYNGEE. This CDR3 has 14 residues. The V end was cut by 4 bases, the J end by 7 bases, with 17 bases between. This chain's CDR3 is CASSTSGGKGGYTF. CDR3 sequence (DNA): TGTGCCAGCAGCACCTCGGGAGGTAAAGGTGGCTACACCTTC. The whole variable domain, remainder taken from reference TRBV9 and TRBJ1-2, is DSGVTQTPKHLITATGQRVTLRCSPRSGDLSVYWYQQSLDQGLQFLIQYYNGEERAKGNILERFSAQQFPDLHSELNLSSLELGDSALYFCASSTSGGKGGYTFGSGTRLTVV.

This chain uses TRBV2 with TRBJ2-3; a weak D match, TRBD2 (6 bases). Between the trimmed V and J ends, which lost 7 bases and 10 bases, there was a span of 24 bases. CDR3 length: 15 residues. Per the germline V gene, CDR1 is SNHLY and CDR2 is FYNNEI. The CDR3 region has the DNA TGTGCCAGCATTCGCGGGACGGGCGTTAAGGAGGCGCAGTATTTT. The encoded protein is CASIRGTGVKEAQYF.

This sequence joins TRBV11-2 and TRBJ1-4; D not certain. The V end was cut by 2 bases, the J end by 10 bases, with 20 bases between. Germline values: CDR1 SGHAT, CDR2 FQNNGV. The CDR3 spans 16 residues. The CDR3: CASSLPPRERRAKLFF. The CDR3 DNA reads TGTGCCAGCAGCTTACCCCCAAGGGAGAGGAGGGCAAAACTGTTTTTT.

V is TRBV12-5 and J is TRBJ1-2; 7 bases fit TRBD1. Germline values: CDR1 LGHNT, CDR2 FRNRAP. This CDR3 has 14 amino acids. The V gene end was trimmed by 5 bases and the J gene end by 6 bases; junction bases not matched to a gene: 9. The CDR3 coding sequence is TGTGCTAGTGGTGTCGGGACAGCTACAAATGGCTACACCTTC. Amino acid sequence: CASGVGTATNGYTF.

The chain couples TRBV9 to TRBJ2-3; D unclear. V gave up 0 bases and J gave up 0 bases, with 5 bases separating them. Germline V CDR1 and CDR2: SGDLS, YYNGEE. The CDR3 is 14 residues long. CDR3 sequence: CASSVETSTDTQYF. CDR3 DNA: TGTGCCAGCAGCGTAGAGACTAGCACAGATACGCAGTATTTT.

This clone was seen just once. The genes are TRBV12-5 and TRBJ2-1; D might be TRBD1 (6 bases). Germline V gene data show CDR1 as LGHNT and CDR2 as FRNRAP. The V end was cut by 1 base, the J end by 2 bases, with 12 bases between. The CDR3 spans 16 residues. CDR3 DNA: TGTGCTAGTGGTTTGGGGACAGTCCAGGCCTACAATGAGCAGTTCTTC. Translation: CASGLGTVQAYNEQFF.

The chain carries TRBV28 and TRBJ1-1; a possible D gene is TRBD1 (6 bases). CDR3 length: 21 residues. CDR1 MDHEN and CDR2 SYDVKM come from the germline V gene. Trimming shortened V by 4 bases and J by 1 base, and 31 bases separated the two germline ends. The CDR3 DNA is TGTGCCAGCAGTTCCAACGACAGGAGAGCACGCGTATATTCCCCGAACACTGAAGCTTTCTTT. Its protein is CASSSNDRRARVYSPNTEAFF. Based on the CDR3 plus reference TRBV28 and TRBJ1-1, the full variable domain is DVKVTQSSRYLVKRTGEKVFLECVQDMDHENMFWYRQDPGLGLRLIYFSYDVKMKEKGDIPEGYSVSREKKERFSLILESASTNQTSMYLCASSSNDRRARVYSPNTEAFFGQGTRLTVV.

CDR3 in amino acids: CASSVGHRLNNEQFF. The CDR3 bases are TGTGCCAGCAGTGTTGGGCATCGCCTTAACAATGAGCAGTTCTTC. The chain links TRBV6-1 to TRBJ2-1; no clear D. From germline, CDR1 is MNHNS and CDR2 SASEGT. V lost 4 bases and J 5 bases, leaving 15 bases between the germline ends. CDR3 size: 15 residues.

This chain links TRBV9 with TRBJ2-5, with D perhaps matching TRBD1 (5 bases). CDR1 and CDR2 (germline): SGDLS, YYNGEE. V dropped 3 bases and J dropped 3 bases, with 18 bases sitting between them. This CDR3 has 16 amino acids. The CDR3 nucleotides read TGTGCCAGCAGCGGCCCCCCCAGGGCTCTGGAAGAGACCCAGTACTTC. Translation gives CASSGPPRALEETQYF.

The chain couples TRBV30 to TRBJ1-1; tentative D call: TRBD1 (6 bases). This CDR3 comprises 12 residues. Per the germline V gene, CDR1 is GTSNPN and CDR2 is SVGIG (reference sequence). Trimming took off 0 bases at V and 12 bases at J, with 14 bases between the two ends. The CDR3 nucleotides are TGTGCCTGGAGTGTACTACCCGACAGGTCTTTCTTT. Translated, it gives CAWSVLPDRSFF.

The chain is built from TRBV28 and TRBJ2-7; D unresolved. Trimming took off 3 bases at V and 2 bases at J, with 8 bases between the two ends. This CDR3 region has 13 residues. Germline-derived CDR1 and CDR2 are MDHEN and SYDVKM. CDR3 DNA: TGTGCCAGCAGTTTGGCAGGAACCTACGAGCAGTACTTC. It yields the protein CASSLAGTYEQYF.

The chain links TRBV5-1 to TRBJ2-1, with 8 bases lining up with TRBD1. V was clipped by 4 bases and J by 0 bases; unmatched bases: 9. The CDR3 covers 17 residues. Germline V gene lookup returns CDR1 SGHRS and CDR2 YFSETQ. The CDR3 here is CASSGQGPTSSYNEQFF. CDR3 DNA sequence: TGCGCCAGCAGCGGACAGGGCCCCACAAGCTCCTACAATGAGCAGTTCTTC.

This clone was detected only a few times. The chain has TRBV28 and TRBJ1-1; D may be TRBD1 (6 bases). CDR3 length equals 14 residues. V dropped 6 bases and J dropped 6 bases, with 17 bases sitting between them. Per the germline V gene, CDR1 is MDHEN and CDR2 is SYDVKM. The CDR3 sequence: CASSSGQLIPEAFF. CDR3 nucleotide sequence: TGTGCCAGCAGCTCCGGACAGCTTATTCCTGAAGCTTTCTTT.

The chain employs TRBV25-1 and TRBJ1-2, with D possibly matching TRBD1 (5 bases). V lost 8 bases and J lost 3, with 16 bases in between. The CDR3 extends over 14 amino acids. CDR1 and CDR2 from the germline V gene are MGHDK and SYGVNS. The CDR3 protein is CASGPGKLDYGYTF. DNA for the CDR3: TGTGCCAGCGGACCAGGGAAGTTGGACTATGGCTACACCTTC.

J is TRBJ1-1 and V is TRBV5-4, with TRBD1 identical over 10 bases. Germline V CDR1 and CDR2: SGHNT, YYREEE (reference sequence). Trimming took 7 bases from V and 0 from J; bases not matched to a gene: 9. The CDR3 sequence is 16 residues long. In DNA form, the CDR3 reads TGTGCCAGCGGAGACAGGGGGCGGGAGTTGAACACTGAAGCTTTCTTT. This translates into CASGDRGRELNTEAFF.

Remarks on this clone: At one end the junction does not follow the germline gene, possibly because of a read error. Other nucleotide sequences from this sample produce the same CDR3. The chain employs TRBV11-2 and TRBJ1-6, with TRBD1 as a possible D gene (6 bases). CDR1 is SGHAT and CDR2 is FQNNGV in the germline V gene. This CDR3 region has 13 residues. DNA of the CDR3: TGTGCCAGCAGCTTCAGGGGTAATTCCCCCCTCCACTTT. Its translation is CASSFRGNSPLHF.

Written as DNA, the CDR3 is TGTGCCAGCAGCTTGGTGGCGGCCCCCAATGAGCAGTTCTTC. Protein product: CASSLVAAPNEQFF. The chain uses TRBV5-4 and TRBJ2-1; D is undetermined. The CDR3 covers 14 residues. Looked up from germline, CDR1 is SGHNT and CDR2 is YYREEE (reference sequence). Trimming removed 0 bases from V and 6 bases from J, with 10 bases in between. The full variable domain, with the rest looked up from reference TRBV5-4 and TRBJ2-1, is ETGVTQSPTHLIKTRGQQVTLRCSSQSGHNTVSWYQQALGQGPQFIFQYYREEENGRGNFPPRFSGLQFPNYSSELNVNALELDDSALYLCASSLVAAPNEQFFGPGTRLTVL.

The chain carries TRBV28 and TRBJ1-5; the D is unclear. CDR3 length: 18 amino acids. CDR1 is MDHEN, CDR2 SYDVKM, per germline. Trimming cost V 2 bases and J 3 bases, with 20 bases left between them. Here the CDR3 reads CASSLRKSRVSPNQPQHF. CDR3 in DNA: TGTGCCAGCAGTTTACGGAAGAGTCGGGTCAGTCCCAATCAGCCCCAGCATTTT.

V and J are TRBV4-1 and TRBJ2-7, with unresolved D. Germline CDR1 and CDR2: MGHRA and YSYEKL. V lost 1 base to trimming and J lost 0 bases, with 13 bases between them. This CDR3 is 16 amino acids long. The CDR3 DNA follows: TGCGCCAGCAGCCAAGCTACGTTGTTTAGCTCCTACGAGCAGTACTTC. This codes for CASSQATLFSSYEQYF.

The rearrangement links TRBV29-1 to TRBJ1-1; D gene uncertain. This CDR3 comprises 14 residues. The germline V gene has CDR1 SQVTM and CDR2 ANQGSEA. The V end lost 6 bases, the J end lost 1 base, and 15 bases lay between the germline ends. CDR3 bases: TGCAGCGTCAGTTTGGCGGAGGGGAACACTGAAGCTTTCTTT. This codes for CSVSLAEGNTEAFF.

The gene calls are TRBV14 and TRBJ2-1; D perhaps matches TRBD1 (6 bases). CDR3 length: 16 residues. V was trimmed by 1 base and J by 6 bases, leaving 16 bases between them. CDR1 SGHDN and CDR2 FVKESK come from the germline V gene. The CDR3 sequence: CASSQARWGQGNEQFF. The CDR3 DNA reads as TGTGCCAGCAGCCAAGCCCGCTGGGGGCAAGGCAATGAGCAGTTCTTC.

V is TRBV5-4 and J is TRBJ1-1, with TRBD1 as a possible D gene (6 bases). Trimming stripped 4 bases from V and 7 bases from J, with 17 bases between. Per germline, CDR1 SGHNT and CDR2 YYREEE (reference sequence). The CDR3 spans 14 residues. The CDR3 reads CASSGGQPSDEAFF. The CDR3 coding sequence is TGTGCCAGCAGCGGAGGACAGCCTTCGGATGAAGCTTTCTTT.

The CDR3 loop is CASSAQGLYSGANVLTF. DNA for the CDR3: TGCGCCAGCAGCGCACAGGGCCTTTACTCTGGGGCCAACGTCCTGACTTTC. V and J are TRBV5-1 and TRBJ2-6; weak D call: TRBD1 (6 bases). This CDR3 is built from 17 residues. Per germline, CDR1 SGHRS and CDR2 YFSETQ. V lost 4 bases and J 0 bases, leaving 14 bases between the germline ends.

The CDR3 here is CASSFRLLGSYNEQFF. In nucleotides, the CDR3 is TGTGCCAGCAGTTTCCGCCTCCTCGGCTCCTACAATGAGCAGTTCTTC. This sequence joins TRBV6-5 and TRBJ2-1; D not certain. The germline V and J ends were trimmed by 4 bases and 0 bases, with 13 bases remaining between them. Germline lookup yields CDR1 MNHEY and CDR2 SVGAGI. The CDR3 sequence is 16 residues long.

The genes are TRBV27 and TRBJ2-4; 14 bases map to TRBD2. CDR1 is MNHEY and CDR2 is SMNVEV in the germline V gene (reference sequence). V was clipped by 4 bases and J by 2 bases; unmatched bases: 4. The CDR3 length is 17 residues. The CDR3 loop reads CASSSGLAGAPKNIQYF. The CDR3 DNA follows: TGTGCCAGCAGTTCGGGACTAGCGGGGGCCCCCAAAAACATTCAGTACTTC.

The chain has TRBV19 and TRBJ1-2; no clear D. The CDR3 is 12 residues long. The V and J ends lost 4 bases and 6 bases respectively, with 9 bases between them. The germline V gene has CDR1 LNHDA and CDR2 SQIVND (reference sequence). CDR3 in DNA: TGTGCCAGTAGTACCGGTCCCAATGGCTACACCTTC. The encoded protein is CASSTGPNGYTF. Full variable domain (outside the CDR3, taken from reference TRBV19 and TRBJ1-2): DGGITQSPKYLFRKEGQNVTLSCEQNLNHDAMYWYRQDPGQGLRLIYYSQIVNDFQKGDIAEGYSVSREKKESFPLTVTSAQKNPTAFYLCASSTGPNGYTFGSGTRLTVV.

V and J are TRBV12-5 and TRBJ1-1, with D possibly matching TRBD1 (6 bases). The CDR3 totals 14 residues. Trimming took 6 bases from V and 0 from J, leaving 11 bases between them. The V gene's germline CDR1 is LGHNT and CDR2 FRNRAP. The CDR3 is CASGRTDLNTEAFF. Here the CDR3 DNA reads TGTGCTAGTGGGCGGACAGATTTGAACACTGAAGCTTTCTTT. The full variable domain, with the rest looked up from reference TRBV12-5 and TRBJ1-1, is DARVTQTPRHKVTEMGQEVTMRCQPILGHNTVFWYRQTMMQGLELLAYFRNRAPLDDSGMPKDRFSAEMPDATLATLKIQPSEPRDSAVYFCASGRTDLNTEAFFGQGTRLTVV.